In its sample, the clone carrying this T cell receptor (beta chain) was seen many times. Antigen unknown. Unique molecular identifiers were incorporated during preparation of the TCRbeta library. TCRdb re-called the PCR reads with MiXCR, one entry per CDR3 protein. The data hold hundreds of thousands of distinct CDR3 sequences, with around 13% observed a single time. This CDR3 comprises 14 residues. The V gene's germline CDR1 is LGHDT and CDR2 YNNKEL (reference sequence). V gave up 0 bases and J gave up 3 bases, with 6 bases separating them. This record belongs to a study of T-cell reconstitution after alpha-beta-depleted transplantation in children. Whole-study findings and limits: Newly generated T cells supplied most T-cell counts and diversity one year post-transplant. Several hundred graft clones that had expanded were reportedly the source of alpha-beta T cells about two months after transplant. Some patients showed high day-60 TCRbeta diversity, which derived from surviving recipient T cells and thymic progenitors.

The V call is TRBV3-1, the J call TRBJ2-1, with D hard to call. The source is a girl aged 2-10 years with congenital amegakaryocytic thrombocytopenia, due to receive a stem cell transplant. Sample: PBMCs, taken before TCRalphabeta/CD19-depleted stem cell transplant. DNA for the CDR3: TGTGCCAGCAGCCAAGATGGGGACTACAATGAGCAGTTCTTC. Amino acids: CASSQDGDYNEQFF.